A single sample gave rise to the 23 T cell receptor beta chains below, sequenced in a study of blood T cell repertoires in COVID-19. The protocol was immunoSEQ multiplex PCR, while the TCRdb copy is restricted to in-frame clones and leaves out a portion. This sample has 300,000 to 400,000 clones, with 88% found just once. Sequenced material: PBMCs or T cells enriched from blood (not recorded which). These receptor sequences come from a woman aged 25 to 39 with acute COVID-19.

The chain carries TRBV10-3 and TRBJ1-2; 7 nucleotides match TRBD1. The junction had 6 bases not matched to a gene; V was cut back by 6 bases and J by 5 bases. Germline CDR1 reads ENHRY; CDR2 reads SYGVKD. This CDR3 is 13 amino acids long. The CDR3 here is CAISEGQRYGYTF. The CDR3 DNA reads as TGTGCCATCAGCGAGGGACAGAGGTATGGCTACACCTTC.

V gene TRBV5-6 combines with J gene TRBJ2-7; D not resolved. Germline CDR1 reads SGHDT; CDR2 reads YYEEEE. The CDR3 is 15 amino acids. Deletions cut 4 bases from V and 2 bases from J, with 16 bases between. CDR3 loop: CASSPPAAVTYEQYF. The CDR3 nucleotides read TGTGCCAGCAGCCCCCCGGCGGCAGTAACCTACGAGCAGTACTTC.

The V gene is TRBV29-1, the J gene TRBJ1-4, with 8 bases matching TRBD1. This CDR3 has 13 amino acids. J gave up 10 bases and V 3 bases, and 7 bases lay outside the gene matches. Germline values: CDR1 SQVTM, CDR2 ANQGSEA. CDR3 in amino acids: CSVDPDREGKLFF. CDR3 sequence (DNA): TGCAGCGTTGACCCGGACAGGGAAGGAAAACTGTTTTTT.

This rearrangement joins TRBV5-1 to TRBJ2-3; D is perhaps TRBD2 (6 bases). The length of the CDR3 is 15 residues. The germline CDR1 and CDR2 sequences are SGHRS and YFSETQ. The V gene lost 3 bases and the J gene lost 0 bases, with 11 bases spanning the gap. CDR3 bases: TGCGCCAGCAGCTCCCCCCGGGGGAGCACAGATACGCAGTATTTT. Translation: CASSSPRGSTDTQYF.

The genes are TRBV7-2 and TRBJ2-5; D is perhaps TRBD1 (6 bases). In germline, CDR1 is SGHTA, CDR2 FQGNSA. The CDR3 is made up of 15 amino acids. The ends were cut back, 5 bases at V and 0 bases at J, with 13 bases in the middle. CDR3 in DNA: TGTGCCAGCAGCCGCGGACAGTACAACCAAGAGACCCAGTACTTC. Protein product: CASSRGQYNQETQYF.

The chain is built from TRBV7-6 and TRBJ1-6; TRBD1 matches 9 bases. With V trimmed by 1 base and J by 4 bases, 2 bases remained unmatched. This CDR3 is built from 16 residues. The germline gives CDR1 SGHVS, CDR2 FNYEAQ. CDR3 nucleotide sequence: TGTGCCAGCAGCTTAGGGGGGACAGGGTATAATTCACCCCTCCACTTT. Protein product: CASSLGGTGYNSPLHF.

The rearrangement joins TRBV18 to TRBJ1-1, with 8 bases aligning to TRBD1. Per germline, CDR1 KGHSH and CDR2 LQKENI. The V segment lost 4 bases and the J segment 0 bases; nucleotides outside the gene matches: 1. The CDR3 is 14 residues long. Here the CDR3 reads CASSRGQVNTEAFF. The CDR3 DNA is TGTGCCAGCTCACGGGGACAGGTGAACACTGAAGCTTTCTTT.

CDR3 in amino acids: CASSQDRGLAGELFF. The CDR3 DNA sequence: TGTGCCAGCAGCCAAGATCGGGGACTAGCGGGTGAGCTGTTTTTT. The rearrangement joins TRBV4-2 to TRBJ2-2; TRBD2 matches at 12 bases. Germline V gives CDR1 LGHNA, CDR2 YNFKEQ. CDR3 length: 15 residues. After removal of 0 bases from V and 11 bases from J, the junction contained 4 bases not matched to a gene.

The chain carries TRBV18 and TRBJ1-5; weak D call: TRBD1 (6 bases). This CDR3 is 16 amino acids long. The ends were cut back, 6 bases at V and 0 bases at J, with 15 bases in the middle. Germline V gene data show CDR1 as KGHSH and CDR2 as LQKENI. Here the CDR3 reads CASSPGGGDSNQPQHF. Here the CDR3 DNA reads TGTGCCAGCTCCCCCGGGGGGGGCGATAGCAATCAGCCCCAGCATTTT. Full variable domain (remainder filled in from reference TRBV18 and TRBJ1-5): NAGVMQNPRHLVRRRGQEARLRCSPMKGHSHVYWYRQLPEEGLKFMVYLQKENIIDESGMPKERFSAEFPKEGPSILRIQQVVRGDSAAYFCASSPGGGDSNQPQHFGDGTRLSIL.

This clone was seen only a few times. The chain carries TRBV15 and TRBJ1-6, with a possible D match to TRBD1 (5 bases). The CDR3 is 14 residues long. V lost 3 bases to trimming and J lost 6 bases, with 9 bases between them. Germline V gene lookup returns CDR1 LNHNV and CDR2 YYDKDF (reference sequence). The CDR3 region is CATSSSGLNSPLHF. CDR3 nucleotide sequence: TGTGCCACCAGCAGTTCGGGACTTAATTCACCCCTCCACTTT.

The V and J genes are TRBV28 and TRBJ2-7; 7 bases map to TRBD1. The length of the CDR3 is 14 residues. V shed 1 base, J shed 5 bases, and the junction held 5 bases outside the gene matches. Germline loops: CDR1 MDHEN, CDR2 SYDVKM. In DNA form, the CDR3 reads TGTGCCAGCAGTTTATCAGACAGGGTTCACGAGCAGTACTTC. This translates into CASSLSDRVHEQYF.

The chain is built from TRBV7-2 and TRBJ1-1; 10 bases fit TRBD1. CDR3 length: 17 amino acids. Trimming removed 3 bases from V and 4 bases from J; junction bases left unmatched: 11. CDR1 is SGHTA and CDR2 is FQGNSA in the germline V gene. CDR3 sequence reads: CASSFPRDRGTATEAFF. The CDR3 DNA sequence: TGTGCCAGCAGCTTTCCCAGGGACAGGGGAACTGCCACTGAAGCTTTCTTT.

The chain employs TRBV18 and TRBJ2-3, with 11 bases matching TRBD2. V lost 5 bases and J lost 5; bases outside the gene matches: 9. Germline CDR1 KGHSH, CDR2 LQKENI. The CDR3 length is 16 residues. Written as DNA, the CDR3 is TGTGCCAGCTCAACCCGACTAGCGGGGTCGGGAGATACGCAGTATTTT. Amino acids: CASSTRLAGSGDTQYF.

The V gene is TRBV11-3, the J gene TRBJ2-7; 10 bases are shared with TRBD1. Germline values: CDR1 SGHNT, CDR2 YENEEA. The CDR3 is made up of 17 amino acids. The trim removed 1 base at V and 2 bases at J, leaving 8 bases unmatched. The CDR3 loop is CASSLGIGTGDTYEQYF. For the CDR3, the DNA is TGTGCCAGCAGCTTAGGAATTGGGACAGGGGATACCTACGAGCAGTACTTC.

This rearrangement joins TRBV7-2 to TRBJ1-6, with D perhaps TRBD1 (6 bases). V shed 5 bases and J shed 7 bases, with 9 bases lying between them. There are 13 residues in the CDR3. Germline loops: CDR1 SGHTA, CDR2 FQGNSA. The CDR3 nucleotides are TGTGCCAGCAGCCCTCAGGGGAATTCACCCCTCCACTTT. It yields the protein CASSPQGNSPLHF.

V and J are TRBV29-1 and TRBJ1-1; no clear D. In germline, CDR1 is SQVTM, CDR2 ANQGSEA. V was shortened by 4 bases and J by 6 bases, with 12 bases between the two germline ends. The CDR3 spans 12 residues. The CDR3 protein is CSVGYRVAEAFF. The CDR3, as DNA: TGCAGCGTTGGTTACCGCGTAGCTGAAGCTTTCTTT.

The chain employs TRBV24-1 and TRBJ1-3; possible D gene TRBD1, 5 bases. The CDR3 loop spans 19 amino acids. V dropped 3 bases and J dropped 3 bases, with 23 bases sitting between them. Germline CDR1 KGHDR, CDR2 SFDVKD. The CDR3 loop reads CATSDLKAGGPSGGNTIYF. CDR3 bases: TGTGCCACCAGTGATCTCAAAGCCGGGGGACCTTCGGGTGGAAACACCATATATTTT.

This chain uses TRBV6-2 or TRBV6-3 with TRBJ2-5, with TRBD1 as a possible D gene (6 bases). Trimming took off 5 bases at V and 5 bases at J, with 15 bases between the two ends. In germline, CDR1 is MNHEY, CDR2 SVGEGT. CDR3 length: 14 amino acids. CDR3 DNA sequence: TGTGCCAGCAGTCCCGTCGGGACACATGAGACCCAGTACTTC. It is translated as CASSPVGTHETQYF.

CDR3 sequence (DNA): TGCGCCAGCAGCCAAGACGTACAGGGATTATCCTACGAGCAGTACTTC. This codes for CASSQDVQGLSYEQYF. The rearrangement links TRBV4-1 to TRBJ2-7, with a tentative D call TRBD1 (6 bases). Trimming pared 0 bases from V and 1 base from J, leaving 13 bases between. The CDR3 totals 16 residues. The V gene's germline CDR1 is MGHRA and CDR2 YSYEKL.

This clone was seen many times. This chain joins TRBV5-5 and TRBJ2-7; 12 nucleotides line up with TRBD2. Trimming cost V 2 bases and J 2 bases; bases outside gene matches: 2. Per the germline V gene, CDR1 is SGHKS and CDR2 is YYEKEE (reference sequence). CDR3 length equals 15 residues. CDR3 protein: CASSFTSGGTYEQYF. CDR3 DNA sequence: TGTGCCAGCAGCTTTACTAGCGGGGGGACCTACGAGCAGTACTTC.

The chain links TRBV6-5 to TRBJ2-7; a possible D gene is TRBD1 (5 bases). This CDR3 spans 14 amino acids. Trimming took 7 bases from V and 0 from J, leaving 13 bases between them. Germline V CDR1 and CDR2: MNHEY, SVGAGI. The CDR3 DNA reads TGTGCCAGCACGGGCAGGGTCGACTCCTACGAGCAGTACTTC. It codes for CASTGRVDSYEQYF.

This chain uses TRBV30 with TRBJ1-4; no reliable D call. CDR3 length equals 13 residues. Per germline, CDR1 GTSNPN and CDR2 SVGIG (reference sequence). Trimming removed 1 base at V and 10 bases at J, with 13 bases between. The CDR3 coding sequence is TGTGCCTGGAGTGCGGGGTCAAATCGAAAACTGTTTTTT. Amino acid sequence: CAWSAGSNRKLFF.

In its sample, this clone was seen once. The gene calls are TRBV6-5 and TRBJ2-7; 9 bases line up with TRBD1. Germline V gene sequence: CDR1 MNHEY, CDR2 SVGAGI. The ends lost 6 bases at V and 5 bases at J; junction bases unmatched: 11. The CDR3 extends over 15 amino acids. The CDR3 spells CASRRGTGGGDEQYF. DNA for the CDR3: TGTGCCAGCAGACGCGGAACAGGGGGCGGTGACGAGCAGTACTTC.